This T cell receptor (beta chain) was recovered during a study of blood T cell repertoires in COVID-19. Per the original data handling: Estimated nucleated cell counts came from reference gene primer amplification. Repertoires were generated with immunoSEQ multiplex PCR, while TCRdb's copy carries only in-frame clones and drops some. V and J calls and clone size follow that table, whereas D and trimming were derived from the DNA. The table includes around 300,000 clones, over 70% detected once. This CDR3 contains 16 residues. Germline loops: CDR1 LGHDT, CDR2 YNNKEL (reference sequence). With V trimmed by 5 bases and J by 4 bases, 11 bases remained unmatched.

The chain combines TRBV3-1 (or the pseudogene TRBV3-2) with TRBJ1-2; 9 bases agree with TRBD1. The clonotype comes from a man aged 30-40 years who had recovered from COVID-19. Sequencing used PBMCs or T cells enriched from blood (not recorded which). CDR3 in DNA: TGTGCCAGCAGCAAATTGGGACAGGGAAGGAGCTATGGCTACACCTTC. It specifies CASSKLGQGRSYGYTF.